The 24 T cell receptor beta chains below come from one sample, sequenced in a study of Ad26.COV2.S vaccination and SARS-CoV-2 variants (TCRdb year 2021). The library was made by the immunoSEQ multiplex PCR assay. Sourced from immuneACCESS, this table was stored by TCRdb with only in-frame sequences that have V and J called. A share of the clones is absent; for the studies checked, an unresolved V gene accounts for under half, and the remainder has no known explanation. The table for this sample lists about 180,000 clones; around 85% of them were counted only once. The ten largest clonotypes hold about 5.5% of the sample. Read against the paper, the sample's time point label means: individuals recovered from natural SARS-CoV-2 infection. Material: peripheral blood, obtained after recovery from COVID-19. Receptors were obtained from a human donor who had recovered from COVID-19.

Here the CDR3 reads CASSPRDRERTEAFF. The CDR3 DNA is TGTGCCAGTAGTCCTCGGGACAGGGAGAGGACTGAAGCTTTCTTT. This chain links TRBV19 with TRBJ1-1, with 9 positions matching TRBD1. The V segment lost 5 bases and the J segment 5 bases; nucleotides outside the gene matches: 9. CDR1 LNHDA and CDR2 SQIVND come from the germline V gene (reference sequence). The CDR3 loop spans 15 amino acids.

The V call is TRBV14, the J call TRBJ1-1, with a weak D call TRBD1 (5 bases). This CDR3 region has 14 residues. Trimming stripped 4 bases from V and 4 bases from J, with 13 bases between. Germline-derived CDR1 and CDR2 are SGHDN and FVKESK. The CDR3 spells CASSPDLRGTEAFF. The CDR3 coding sequence is TGTGCCAGCAGCCCCGATTTGAGGGGCACTGAAGCTTTCTTT.

DNA of the CDR3: TGTGCCAGCAGCCCTGGACTAGCGGGGGGCCCGCAGTATTTT. Translating gives CASSPGLAGGPQYF. The V call is TRBV7-3, the J call TRBJ2-3, with TRBD2 matching 14 bases. V was clipped by 5 bases and J by 10 bases; unmatched bases: 5. The CDR3 spans 14 residues. The germline V gene has CDR1 SGHTA and CDR2 FQGTGA.

The rearrangement uses TRBV7-8 and TRBJ2-3, with 9 bases identical to TRBD2. This CDR3 has 16 residues. Germline CDR1 and CDR2: SGHVS and FQNEAQ. V dropped 5 bases and J dropped 4; count of bases not matched to a gene: 10. CDR3 in DNA: TGTGCCAGCAGCCTCAGGGTAGCGGGAGTTGCAGATACGCAGTATTTT. It translates to CASSLRVAGVADTQYF.

The V call is TRBV28, the J call TRBJ2-7; D is perhaps TRBD2 (5 bases). Germline V gives CDR1 MDHEN, CDR2 SYDVKM. This CDR3 has 13 residues. V was clipped by 5 bases and J by 5 bases, with 13 bases between them. The DNA for the CDR3 is TGTGCCAGCAGTCCCCGGACTGGGGACGAGCAGTACTTC. Its translation: CASSPRTGDEQYF.

This clone was seen a few times. The rearrangement uses TRBV28 and TRBJ1-2, with 8 bases that match TRBD1. The CDR3 is 15 residues long. With V trimmed by 4 bases and J by 1 base, 5 bases remained unmatched. CDR1 MDHEN and CDR2 SYDVKM come from the germline V gene. The DNA for the CDR3 is TGTGCCAGCAGTTCGGGGACAGGCATTAACTATGGCTACACCTTC. Protein: CASSSGTGINYGYTF.

This clone occurred many times. The chain recombines TRBV27 with TRBJ1-5; D is perhaps TRBD1 (5 bases). In germline, CDR1 is MNHEY, CDR2 SMNVEV (reference sequence). V was pared by 1 base and J by 8 bases, with 6 bases between. CDR3 length equals 12 residues. The CDR3 coding sequence is TGTGCCAGCAGTTTATTGGGGGAGCCCCAGCATTTT. As protein: CASSLLGEPQHF.

The J gene is TRBJ1-1, the V gene TRBV7-9; D might be TRBD1 (5 bases). The length of the CDR3 is 15 residues. Trimming stripped 5 bases from V and 1 base from J, with 14 bases between. Germline lookup yields CDR1 SEHNR and CDR2 FQNEAQ (reference sequence). CDR3 protein: CASSTSGGGNTEAFF. DNA for the CDR3: TGTGCCAGCAGCACCTCCGGGGGTGGGAACACTGAAGCTTTCTTT.

The chain has TRBV6-2 or TRBV6-3 and TRBJ2-7; D is undetermined. Germline CDR1 is MNHEY and CDR2 is SVGEGT. Trimming took off 6 bases at V and 3 bases at J, with 9 bases between the two ends. The CDR3 has 12 amino acids. The CDR3 coding sequence is TGTGCCAGCAGCCCGACCGACTACGAGCAGTACTTC. This sequence encodes CASSPTDYEQYF.

This chain links TRBV4-1 with TRBJ2-3; D gene ambiguous. This CDR3 region has 13 residues. In germline, CDR1 is MGHRA, CDR2 YSYEKL. V lost 1 base and J 5 bases, leaving 7 bases between the germline ends. CDR3 nucleotide sequence: TGCGCCAGCAGCCAAGTTAGGGTAGATACGCAGTATTTT. Translation gives CASSQVRVDTQYF.

The genes are TRBV6-5 and TRBJ1-2; D possibly corresponds to TRBD1 (5 bases). V lost 2 bases, J lost 8 bases, and 12 bases lay in between. Germline values: CDR1 MNHEY, CDR2 SVGAGI. This CDR3 spans 13 amino acids. As DNA, the CDR3 is TGTGCCAGCAGTTACGCCAGGGTCGGGGGCTACACCTTC. Translation: CASSYARVGGYTF.

The chain is built from TRBV6-5 and TRBJ1-4; no firm D call. Germline CDR1 and CDR2: MNHEY and SVGAGI. The CDR3 has 10 residues. V shed 11 bases and J shed 8 bases, with 9 bases lying between them. CDR3 nucleotides: TGTGCCTCCCTGGGGGAAAAACTGTTTTTT. Its protein product is CASLGEKLFF.

This clone was observed a few times. The rearrangement links TRBV5-6 to TRBJ2-4; D is undetermined. The CDR3 sequence is 15 residues long. Germline loops: CDR1 SGHDT, CDR2 YYEEEE. V was pared by 4 bases and J by 0 bases, with 11 bases between. The CDR3 here is CASSRVELAKNIQYF. The DNA of the CDR3 is TGTGCCAGCAGCCGGGTGGAGCTAGCCAAAAACATTCAGTACTTC.

The chain links TRBV21-1 to TRBJ2-3; no DNA check was done on the table's D call, TRBD1. TRBV21-1 is an annotated pseudogene. CDR3 length: 22 amino acids. This CDR3 reads CASSKVYRSLTGLRRTTDTQYF. The CDR3, as DNA: TGTGCCAGCAGCAAAGTATATCGGTCTCTAACAGGGTTACGCCGGACGACAGATACGCAGTATTTT.

The chain employs TRBV28 and TRBJ1-2; D is unclear. Trimming took 5 bases from V and 1 from J, leaving 11 bases between them. There are 14 residues in the CDR3. Germline V gene data show CDR1 as MDHEN and CDR2 as SYDVKM. In DNA, the CDR3 is TGTGCCAGCAGTCGTGGACCAATTAACTATGGCTACACCTTC. Its translation is CASSRGPINYGYTF.

V is TRBV6-5 and J is TRBJ1-1, with D maybe TRBD1 (6 bases). The CDR3 has 14 residues. V dropped 6 bases and J dropped 3 bases, with 14 bases sitting between them. CDR1 and CDR2 (germline): MNHEY, SVGAGI. The CDR3 DNA follows: TGTGCCAGCAGACTTGGACAGTCCTACACTGAAGCTTTCTTT. Its protein is CASRLGQSYTEAFF.

V gene TRBV2 combines with J gene TRBJ1-5, with 9 bases fitting TRBD1. J was trimmed by 0 bases and V by 8 bases; bases with no gene match: 2. The CDR3 runs 14 residues. CDR1 SNHLY and CDR2 FYNNEI come from the germline V gene. CDR3: CASRDRVSNQPQHF. The CDR3 DNA follows: TGTGCCAGCCGGGACAGGGTTAGCAATCAGCCCCAGCATTTT. The full variable domain, in which reference TRBV2 and TRBJ1-5 provide the parts outside the CDR3, is EPEVTQTPSHQVTQMGQEVILRCVPISNHLYFYWYRQILGQKVEFLVSFYNNEISEKSEIFDDQFSVERPDGSNFTLKIRSTKLEDSAMYFCASRDRVSNQPQHFGDGTRLSIL.

The rearrangement uses TRBV6-5 and TRBJ1-2; D may be TRBD1 (6 bases). The CDR3 totals 12 residues. The germline gives CDR1 MNHEY, CDR2 SVGAGI. Trimming removed 6 bases at V and 4 bases at J, with 9 bases between. The CDR3 bases are TGTGCCAGCAGCCCCAGGGGCTATGGCTACACCTTC. Translating it yields CASSPRGYGYTF.

V gene TRBV10-3 combines with J gene TRBJ2-7, with 7 bases identical to TRBD2. Germline CDR1 ENHRY, CDR2 SYGVKD. Trimming took 9 bases from V and 0 from J; bases not matched to a gene: 5. This CDR3 region has 13 residues. The CDR3 DNA is TGTGCCATGCGGGAGTCGAGCTCCTACGAGCAGTACTTC. Translating gives CAMRESSSYEQYF.

The chain uses TRBV5-1 and TRBJ1-6; D ambiguous. This CDR3 is 13 amino acids long. Germline V CDR1 and CDR2: SGHRS, YFSETQ. V dropped 0 bases and J dropped 9 bases, with 7 bases sitting between them. The CDR3 DNA reads as TGCGCCAGCAGCTTGGAGGGAACTTCACCCCTCCACTTT. This gives the protein CASSLEGTSPLHF.

The chain recombines TRBV27 with TRBJ2-2, with D possibly matching TRBD2 (6 bases). V was clipped by 5 bases and J by 7 bases, with 14 bases between them. CDR3 length equals 14 residues. Germline CDR1 reads MNHEY; CDR2 reads SMNVEV (reference sequence). The CDR3 sequence is CASSPRLDGGELFF. The CDR3 nucleotides read TGTGCCAGCAGTCCCCGACTAGATGGCGGGGAGCTGTTTTTT.

The chain joins TRBV4-1 to TRBJ1-1; D unclear. CDR3 size: 12 residues. CDR1 is MGHRA, CDR2 YSYEKL, per germline. V was trimmed by 4 bases and J by 1 base, leaving 4 bases between them. CDR3 protein: CASSLSNTEAFF. The CDR3 DNA reads TGCGCCAGCAGCCTCTCGAACACTGAAGCTTTCTTT.

V and J are TRBV7-3 and TRBJ2-5, with 10 bases lining up with TRBD2. The CDR3 is made up of 13 amino acids. Trimming cost V 5 bases and J 5 bases; bases outside gene matches: 2. Germline CDR1 and CDR2: SGHTA and FQGTGA. The CDR3 sequence is CASSQAGGETQYF. Here the CDR3 DNA reads TGTGCCAGCAGCCAAGCGGGAGGGGAGACCCAGTACTTC.

The chain uses TRBV5-4 and TRBJ2-1; 14 nucleotides line up with TRBD2. Germline V gene lookup returns CDR1 SGHNT and CDR2 YYREEE (reference sequence). With V trimmed by 3 bases and J by 7 bases, 12 bases remained unmatched. CDR3 length: 18 amino acids. CDR3 sequence: CASSSGLAGASSGNEQFF. CDR3 nucleotide sequence: TGTGCCAGCAGCTCGGGACTAGCGGGAGCTTCGAGTGGGAATGAGCAGTTCTTC.